This T cell receptor beta chain was found in a study of cytomegalovirus exposure and HLA in healthy donors. Study-level findings and limits: Based on reports, TCR beta sequences accurately predicted HLA-A and HLA-B alleles for most subjects. When a later analysis compared HLA-associated TCR beta chains with equally common others, the HLA-associated chains turned out to be more clonally expanded and to have lower generation probabilities.

Researchers ran the PCR with 60 Vbeta and 13 Jbeta primers. The assay was immunoSEQ multiplex PCR, and TCRdb's table has in-frame clones only and misses some. The table shows about 160,000 clones, with about four fifths occurring only once. Remarks on this clone: Its specificity is not known.

Per germline, CDR1 MNHEY and CDR2 SMNVEV (reference sequence). V was pared by 3 bases and J by 1 base, with 2 bases of the junction left unmatched. This CDR3 is built from 14 residues. The chain recombines TRBV27 with TRBJ1-1; TRBD1 matches at 7 bases. The clonotype comes from a man in his forties or fifties in good health and CMV-seropositive. The sequenced material came from PBMCs. CDR3 in DNA: TGTGCCAGCAGTTTGAGGGGGCAGAACACTGAAGCTTTCTTT. Protein sequence: CASSLRGQNTEAFF.